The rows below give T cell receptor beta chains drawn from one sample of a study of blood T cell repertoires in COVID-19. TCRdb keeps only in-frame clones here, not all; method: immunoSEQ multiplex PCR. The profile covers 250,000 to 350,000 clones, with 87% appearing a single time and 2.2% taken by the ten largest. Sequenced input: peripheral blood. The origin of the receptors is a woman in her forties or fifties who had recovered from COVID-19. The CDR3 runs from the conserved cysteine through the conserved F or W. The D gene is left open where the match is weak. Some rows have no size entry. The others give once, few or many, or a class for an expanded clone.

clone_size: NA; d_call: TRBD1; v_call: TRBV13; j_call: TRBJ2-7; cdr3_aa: CASSSDAGGEQYF; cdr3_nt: TGTGCCAGCAGCTCCGACGCAGGGGGCGAGCAGTACTTC
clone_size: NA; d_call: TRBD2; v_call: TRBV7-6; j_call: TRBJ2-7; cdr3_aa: CASSRSGGAYEQYF; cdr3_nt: TGTGCCAGCAGCCGTAGCGGGGGGGCCTACGAGCAGTACTTC
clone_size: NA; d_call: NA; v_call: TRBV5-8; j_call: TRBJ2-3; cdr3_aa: CASSWDTTDTQYF; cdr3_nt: TGTGCCAGCAGCTGGGACACCACAGATACGCAGTATTTT
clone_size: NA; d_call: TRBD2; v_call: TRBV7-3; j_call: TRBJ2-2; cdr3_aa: CASSLRTSGGANTGELFF; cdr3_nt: TGTGCCAGCAGCCTCCGGACTAGCGGGGGGGCGAACACCGGGGAGCTGTTTTTT
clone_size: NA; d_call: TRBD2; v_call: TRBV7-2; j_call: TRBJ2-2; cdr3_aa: CASSNPGLAFTGELFF; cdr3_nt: TGTGCCAGCAGTAACCCGGGACTAGCTTTCACCGGGGAGCTGTTTTTT
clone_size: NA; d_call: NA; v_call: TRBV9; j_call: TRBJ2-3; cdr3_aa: CASSVESGRTDTQYF; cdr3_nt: TGTGCCAGCAGCGTGGAAAGCGGCCGAACAGATACGCAGTATTTT
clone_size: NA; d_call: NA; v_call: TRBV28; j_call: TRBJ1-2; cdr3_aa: CASSLEGATYGYTF; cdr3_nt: TGTGCCAGCAGTTTAGAAGGGGCGACCTATGGCTACACCTTC
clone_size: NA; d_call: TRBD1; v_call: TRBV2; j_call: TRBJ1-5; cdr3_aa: CASNWDRDNQPQHF; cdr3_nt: TGTGCCAGCAACTGGGACAGGGACAATCAGCCCCAGCATTTT
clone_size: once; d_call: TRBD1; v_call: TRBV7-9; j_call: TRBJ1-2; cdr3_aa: CASSKLDRWSYTF; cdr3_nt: TGTGCCAGCAGCAAATTGGACAGGTGGAGCTACACCTTC
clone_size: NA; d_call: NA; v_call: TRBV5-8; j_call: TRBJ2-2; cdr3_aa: CASSFQRGANTGELFF; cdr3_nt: TGTGCCAGCAGCTTTCAACGGGGGGCAAACACCGGGGAGCTGTTTTTT
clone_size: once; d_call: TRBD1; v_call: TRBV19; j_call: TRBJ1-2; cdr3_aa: CASLQGADGYTF; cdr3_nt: TGTGCCAGTTTACAGGGGGCTGATGGCTACACCTTC
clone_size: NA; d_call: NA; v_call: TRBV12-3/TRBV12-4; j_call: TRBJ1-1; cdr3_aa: CASSRDTNTEAFF; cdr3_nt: TGTGCCAGCAGTCGGGACACGAACACTGAAGCTTTCTTT
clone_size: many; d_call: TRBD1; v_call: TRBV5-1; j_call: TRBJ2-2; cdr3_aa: CASRQGAQNTGELFF; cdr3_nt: TGCGCCAGCCGCCAGGGGGCGCAAAACACCGGGGAGCTGTTTTTT
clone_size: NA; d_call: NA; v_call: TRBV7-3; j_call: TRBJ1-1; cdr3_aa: CASSLGARLEAFF; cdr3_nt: TGTGCCAGCAGCTTAGGGGCACGCCTTGAAGCTTTCTTT
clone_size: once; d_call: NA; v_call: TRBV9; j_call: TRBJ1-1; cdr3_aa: CASSAKGGTEAFF; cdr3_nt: TGTGCCAGCAGCGCCAAGGGGGGGACTGAAGCTTTCTTT
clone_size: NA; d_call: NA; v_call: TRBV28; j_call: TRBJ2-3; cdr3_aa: CASSSADGYTDTQYF; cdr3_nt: TGTGCCAGCAGTTCCGCCGACGGGTACACAGATACGCAGTATTTT
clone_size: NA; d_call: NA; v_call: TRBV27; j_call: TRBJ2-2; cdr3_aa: CASSSRDTGELFF; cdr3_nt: TGTGCCAGCAGTTCCAGGGACACCGGGGAGCTGTTTTTT
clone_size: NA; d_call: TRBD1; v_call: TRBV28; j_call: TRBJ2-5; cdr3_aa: CASSRGQGSQETQYF; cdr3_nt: TGTGCCAGCAGCCGGGGACAGGGTTCCCAAGAGACCCAGTACTTC
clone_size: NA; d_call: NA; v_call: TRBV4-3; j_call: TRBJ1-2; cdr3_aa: CASSQDIAFGYGYTF; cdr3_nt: TGCGCCAGCAGCCAAGATATAGCGTTCGGGTATGGCTACACCTTC
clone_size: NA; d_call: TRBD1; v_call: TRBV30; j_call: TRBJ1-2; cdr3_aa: CAWSVHRGQGGYTF; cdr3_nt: TGTGCCTGGAGTGTACACAGGGGGCAGGGCGGCTACACCTTC
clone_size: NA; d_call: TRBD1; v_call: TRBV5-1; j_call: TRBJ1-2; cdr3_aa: CASSRGPTGDYGYTF; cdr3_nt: TGCGCCAGCAGCCGGGGCCCGACAGGGGACTATGGCTACACCTTC
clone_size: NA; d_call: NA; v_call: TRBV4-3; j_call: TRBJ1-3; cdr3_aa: CASSQAAGAGNTIYF; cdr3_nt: TGCGCCAGCAGCCAAGCGGCCGGGGCTGGAAACACCATATATTTT
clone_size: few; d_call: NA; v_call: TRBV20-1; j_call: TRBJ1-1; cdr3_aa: CSARVEAFF; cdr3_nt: TGCAGTGCTAGGGTGGAGGCTTTCTTT
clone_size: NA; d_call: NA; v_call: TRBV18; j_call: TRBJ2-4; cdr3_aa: CASSPLVPVVENIQYF; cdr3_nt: TGTGCCAGCTCACCATTGGTACCAGTCGTGGAAAACATTCAGTACTTC
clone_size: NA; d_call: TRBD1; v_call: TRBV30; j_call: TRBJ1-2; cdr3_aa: CASYRGLSYGYTF; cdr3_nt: TGTGCCTCGTACAGGGGGCTATCTTATGGCTACACCTTC
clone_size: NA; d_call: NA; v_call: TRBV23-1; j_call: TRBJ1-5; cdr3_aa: CASSQPLDANEEPQHF; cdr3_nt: TGCGCCAGCAGTCAACCCCTCGACGCTAACGAGGAGCCCCAGCATTTT
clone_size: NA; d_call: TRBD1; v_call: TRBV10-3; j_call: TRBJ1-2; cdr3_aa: CAISGQGELLDGYTF; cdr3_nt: TGTGCCATCAGTGGACAGGGAGAACTACTGGATGGCTACACCTTC
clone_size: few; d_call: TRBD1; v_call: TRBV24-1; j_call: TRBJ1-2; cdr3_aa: CATSDRTGNYGYTF; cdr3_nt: TGTGCCACCAGTGACCGGACAGGGAACTATGGCTACACCTTC
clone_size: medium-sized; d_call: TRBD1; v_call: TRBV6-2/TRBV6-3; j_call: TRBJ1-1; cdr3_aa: CASSITGGTEAFF; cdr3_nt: TGTGCCAGCAGTATAACAGGGGGCACTGAAGCTTTCTTT
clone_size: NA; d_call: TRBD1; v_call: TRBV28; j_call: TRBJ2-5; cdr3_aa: CAIRGQGQETQYF; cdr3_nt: TGTGCCATCAGGGGACAGGGGCAAGAGACCCAGTACTTC